Below are 6 T cell receptor beta chains sequenced from a single sample in a study of blood T cell repertoires in COVID-19. Data came from immunoSEQ multiplex PCR; TCRdb stores just in-frame clones and leaves some out. This table has some 120,000 clones, 84% appearing once. The sample comprised peripheral blood. These receptors were obtained from an older woman with acute or convalescent COVID-19.

The V and J genes are TRBV5-1 and TRBJ1-3; 8 nucleotides align to TRBD1. The CDR3 covers 17 residues. V was pared by 2 bases and J by 2 bases, with 9 bases of the junction left unmatched. Germline CDR1 reads SGHRS; CDR2 reads YFSETQ. The CDR3 bases are TGCGCCAGCAGCTTTTGGGCTACGACAGGGGCTGGAAACACCATATATTTT. It encodes CASSFWATTGAGNTIYF.

The chain is built from TRBV7-3 and TRBJ1-2, with 8 bases that match TRBD1. This CDR3 has 14 residues. V dropped 2 bases and J dropped 8; count of bases not matched to a gene: 7. CDR1 is SGHTA, CDR2 FQGTGA, per germline. CDR3 in amino acids: CASSLSGQVGGYTF. The CDR3 nucleotides are TGTGCCAGCAGCTTATCGGGACAGGTTGGCGGCTACACCTTC.

This clone was observed once. This chain uses TRBV24-1 with TRBJ2-3; TRBD1 agrees at 10 bases. The ends lost 3 bases at V and 5 bases at J; junction bases unmatched: 7. CDR3 length: 16 residues. The germline gives CDR1 KGHDR, CDR2 SFDVKD. As DNA, the CDR3 is TGTGCCACCAGTGATCAAAGGGACAGGGGAATAGATACGCAGTATTTT. As protein: CATSDQRDRGIDTQYF.

This clone was detected only a few times. The V and J genes are TRBV28 and TRBJ1-2; no firm D call. The CDR3 sequence is 14 residues long. From germline, CDR1 is MDHEN and CDR2 SYDVKM. V dropped 2 bases and J dropped 1 base, with 8 bases sitting between them. DNA for the CDR3: TGTGCCAGCAGTTTAGGGCAGAGTAACTATGGCTACACCTTC. It codes for CASSLGQSNYGYTF.

The chain joins TRBV6-1 to TRBJ1-2; D unclear. This CDR3 comprises 13 residues. Trimming pared 3 bases from V and 8 bases from J, leaving 13 bases between. The germline V gene has CDR1 MNHNS and CDR2 SASEGT. The DNA for the CDR3 is TGTGCCAGCAGTGACGACGAAAGGAGAGGCTACACCTTC. It codes for CASSDDERRGYTF.

The V gene is TRBV9, the J gene TRBJ1-2; TRBD1 matches 11 bases. Germline CDR1 SGDLS, CDR2 YYNGEE. V was clipped by 3 bases and J by 6 bases; unmatched bases: 10. This CDR3 contains 16 residues. Written as DNA, the CDR3 is TGTGCCAGCAGCGCGATCCGGGACAGGGGGGTCCATGGCTACACCTTC. This encodes CASSAIRDRGVHGYTF.